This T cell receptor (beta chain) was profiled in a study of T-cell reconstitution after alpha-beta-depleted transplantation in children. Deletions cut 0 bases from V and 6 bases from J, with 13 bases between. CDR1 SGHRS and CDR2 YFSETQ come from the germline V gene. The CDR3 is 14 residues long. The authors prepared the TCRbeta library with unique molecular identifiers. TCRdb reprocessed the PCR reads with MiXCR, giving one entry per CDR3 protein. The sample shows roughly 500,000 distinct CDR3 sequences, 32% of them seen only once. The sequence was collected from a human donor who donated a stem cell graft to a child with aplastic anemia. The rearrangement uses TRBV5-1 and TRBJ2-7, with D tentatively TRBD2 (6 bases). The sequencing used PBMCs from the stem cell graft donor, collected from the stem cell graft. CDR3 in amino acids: CASSLAGTEGEQYF. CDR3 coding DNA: TGCGCCAGCAGCTTGGCCGGGACGGAGGGCGAGCAGTACTTC.